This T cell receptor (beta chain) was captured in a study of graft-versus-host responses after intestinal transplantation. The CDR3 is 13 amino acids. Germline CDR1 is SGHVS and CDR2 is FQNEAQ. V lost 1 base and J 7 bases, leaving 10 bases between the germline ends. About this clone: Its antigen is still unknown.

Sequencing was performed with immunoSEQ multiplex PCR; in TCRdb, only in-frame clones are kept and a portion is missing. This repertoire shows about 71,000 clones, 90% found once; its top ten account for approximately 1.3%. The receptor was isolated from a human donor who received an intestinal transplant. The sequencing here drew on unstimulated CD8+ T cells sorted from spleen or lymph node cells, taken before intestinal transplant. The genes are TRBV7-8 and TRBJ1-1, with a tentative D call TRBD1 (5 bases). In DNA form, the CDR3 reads TGTGCCAGCAGCTTAGGACAGCCCAATGAAGCTTTCTTT. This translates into CASSLGQPNEAFF.